This T cell receptor (beta chain) derives from a study of blood T cell repertoires in COVID-19. Turning to the study itself: The United States, Italy and Spain were the sources of the acute and convalescent COVID-19 samples. Sources were T cells, B-cell-depleted T cells, or PBMCs; the material itself was cDNA or gDNA.

This clone was recorded a few times. CDR1 is GTSNPN and CDR2 is SVGIG in the germline V gene (reference sequence). J gave up 4 bases and V 8 bases, and 6 bases lay outside the gene matches. This CDR3 contains 13 residues. In the authors' methods: Cell counts per sample came from amplifying reference gene primers. The table came from immunoSEQ multiplex PCR; TCRdb's copy has only in-frame clones and leaves some out. V and J calls and clone size are given by that table; D and trimming were obtained from the DNA. The table lists 98,000 or so clones, roughly 70% of them singletons. The sample taken for sequencing was peripheral blood. This TCR derives from a woman in her 40s with acute or convalescent COVID-19. The rearrangement uses TRBV30 and TRBJ2-1; 9 bases match TRBD1. The CDR3: CAGDREGYNEQFF. Written as DNA, the CDR3 is TGTGCCGGGGACAGGGAGGGATACAATGAGCAGTTCTTC.